This T cell receptor beta chain was sequenced for a study of T cell responses to AZD1222 COVID-19 vaccine. The CDR3 spans 13 residues. Trimming cost V 6 bases and J 5 bases; bases outside gene matches: 6. CDR1 is KGHSH and CDR2 is LQKENI in the germline V gene. Some clones are missing from TCRdb's copy, which holds only in-frame ones; the method was immunoSEQ multiplex PCR. The profile covers about 110,000 clones, with around nine tenths appearing a single time and about 3.3% taken by the ten largest. This clone has only one observation. V is TRBV18 and J is TRBJ2-5; 7 bases line up with TRBD1. The sequences come from peripheral blood, collected on day 0 of AZD1222 vaccination. The TCR originated in an adult in good health. CDR3 sequence (DNA): TGTGCCAGCTCCCCAGGACAGGACGAGACCCAGTACTTC. Its protein product is CASSPGQDETQYF. Based on the CDR3 plus reference TRBV18 and TRBJ2-5, the full variable domain is NAGVMQNPRHLVRRRGQEARLRCSPMKGHSHVYWYRQLPEEGLKFMVYLQKENIIDESGMPKERFSAEFPKEGPSILRIQQVVRGDSAAYFCASSPGQDETQYFGPGTRLLVL.